The subject of this entry is one T cell receptor beta chain. CDR1 is SGHTA, CDR2 FQGNSA, per germline. J was trimmed by 5 bases and V by 3 bases; bases with no gene match: 8. The CDR3 loop spans 15 amino acids. This sample is part of a study of Ad26.COV2.S vaccination and SARS-CoV-2 variants. Treatment of the sample: some 19 received Ad26.COV2.S at low or high dose, single or two shots; about 5 received placebo; per-sample allocation not given. Collection of samples fell on day 63 after the first vaccine or placebo injection. This vaccine is an Ad26 vector that expresses the Wuhan-strain SARS-CoV-2 spike. The data were produced by immunoSEQ multiplex PCR, yet TCRdb's version contains in-frame clones alone and is incomplete. Of about 320,000 clones listed, around 84% are singletons.

This TCR came from a person between 18 and 65 years old who received the Ad26.COV2.S COVID-19 vaccine or a placebo. The material sequenced was peripheral blood, taken in a trial of Ad26.COV2.S vaccine versus placebo. The V gene is TRBV7-2, the J gene TRBJ2-5; TRBD1 matches 8 bases. The CDR3 DNA reads TGTGCCAGCAGCTTTGGGTCAGGGGGCATTGAGACCCAGTACTTC. Protein product: CASSFGSGGIETQYF. The full variable domain, rest sourced from reference TRBV7-2 and TRBJ2-5, is GAGVSQSPSNKVTEKGKDVELRCDPISGHTALYWYRQSLGQGLEFLIYFQGNSAPDKSGLPSDRFSAERTGGSVSTLTIQRTQQEDSAVYLCASSFGSGGIETQYFGPGTRLLVL.